A selection of T cell receptor beta chains follows, all from one sample in a study of blood T cell repertoires in COVID-19. Sequencing used immunoSEQ multiplex PCR; TCRdb keeps in-frame clones, though not all of them. The sample includes about 260,000 clones, 84% of them seen just once. The specimen sequenced was peripheral blood. The receptor source for this set is a middle-aged woman who had recovered from COVID-19. Each CDR3 is given with its conserved first and last residue.

v_call | cdr3_aa
TRBV19 | CASSSLRGRGRTEAFF
TRBV3-1/TRBV3-2 | CASSQRRVAGGPSSYNEQFF
TRBV19 | CATRQGTGELFF
TRBV30 | CAWSRSWTEAFF
TRBV5-4 | CASSKTNTDTQYF
TRBV18 | CASSRSRDMGYEQYF
TRBV4-1 | CASSQVERRSNEKLFF
TRBV28 | CASSLGQGMEGYTF
TRBV18 | CASSRTSGGADEQYF
TRBV6-5 | CASRRSASSYNEQFF
TRBV12-3/TRBV12-4 | CASSGHYGYTF
TRBV19 | CASSNPSRTEAFF
TRBV6-5 | CASSWAGGSGNEQFF
TRBV30 | CAWSVGSSYEQYF
TRBV19 | CASSSGTGNYYEQYF
TRBV6-5 | CASSPGGGINYGYTF
TRBV14 | CASSRRDRATGNSPLHF
TRBV4-2 | CASSQGFSQGAGEQYF
TRBV7-9 | CASSVQAGANVLTF
TRBV7-2 | CASSLDAGSPLHF
TRBV24-1 | CATSDFPENSPLHF
TRBV7-9 | CASSYGQGDNEQYF
TRBV7-3 | CASSKNPGWDGYTF
TRBV9 | CASSAYRGAFF
TRBV9 | CASSVWDSSNYGYTF
TRBV9 | CASSPPDRNGYTF
TRBV18 | CASSPAPGDDSPLHF
TRBV5-1 | CASSLVRTRDRPGANVLTF
TRBV7-6 | CASSTGLAEYNEQFF
TRBV28 | CASSLGMGTSRADTQYF
TRBV4-1 | CASSQDPLDTQYF
TRBV30 | CAWKRGLATDTQYF
TRBV2 | CASRTPRAGNTIYF
TRBV9 | CASSVGQGYQPQHF
TRBV5-4 | CASSFGQLSSYEQYF
TRBV13 | CASSFSTGIYGYTF
TRBV19 | CASSRPGQGVADYGYTF
TRBV3-1/TRBV3-2 | CASSQVSGAWEKLFF
TRBV23-1 | CASSHGENNSPLHF
TRBV28 | CASLSPGRGSGELFF
TRBV2 | CASSAVPGQVLFF
TRBV27 | CASSLSGVGGYTF
TRBV11-2 | CASSRAGVRSTDTQYF
TRBV11-3 | CASSLVVGGSGSPLHF